This entry lists 20 T cell receptor beta chains sequenced from one sample in a study of blood T cells in healthy people across ages. The second PCR ran roughly 6 to 12 cycles with a sample-barcoded 5' primer and J-beta primers. TCRdb processed the 5' RACE reads anew with MiXCR; each CDR3 protein has one entry. The sample holds about 970,000 distinct CDR3 sequences, roughly 51% seen once. The sample taken for sequencing was blood. The receptors come from a woman aged 55-69 years in good health.

The chain joins TRBV5-6 to TRBJ2-4; TRBD1 agrees at 8 bases. The J call could be wrong; TRBJ2-7 is a better fit for the DNA end. Germline V CDR1 and CDR2: SGHDT, YYEEEE. The CDR3 is made up of 14 amino acids. As DNA, the CDR3 is TGTGCCAGCAGCTTGACAGGGGGTGTTCACGAGCAGTACTTC. Translated, it gives CASSLTGGVHEQYF.

The chain is built from TRBV18 and TRBJ2-4; D remains ambiguous. Germline CDR1 reads KGHSH; CDR2 reads LQKENI. V was trimmed by 1 base and J by 11 bases, leaving 15 bases between them. The CDR3 is made up of 14 amino acids. CDR3 in amino acids: CASSPQDGKVLQYF. The CDR3 nucleotides read TGTGCCAGCTCACCACAAGACGGCAAGGTCCTTCAGTACTTC.

The rearrangement links TRBV4-3 to TRBJ2-5; D unresolved. The assigned J gene may be wrong: the sequence end matches TRBJ2-7 better. This CDR3 is 15 amino acids long. Germline CDR1 and CDR2: LGHNA and YSLEER. As DNA, the CDR3 is TGCGCCAGCAGCCAAGACGGCTTCAGCTCCTACGAGCAGTACTTC. Its translation is CASSQDGFSSYEQYF.

The V gene is TRBV14, the J gene TRBJ2-1; 15 bases align to TRBD2. Trimming removed 1 base from V and 6 bases from J; junction bases left unmatched: 10. The germline CDR1 and CDR2 sequences are SGHDN and FVKESK. The CDR3 length is 19 residues. The CDR3 DNA reads TGTGCCAGCAGCCAAGGGACTAGCGGGAGGGTACGGTATCTCAATGAGCAGTTCTTC. This sequence encodes CASSQGTSGRVRYLNEQFF.

This clonotype has a handful of counts. V gene TRBV20-1 combines with J gene TRBJ2-3, with D uncertain. Trimming took off 6 bases at V and 0 bases at J, with 7 bases between the two ends. Germline V gene sequence: CDR1 DFQATT, CDR2 SNEGSKA (reference sequence). The CDR3 totals 12 residues. The CDR3 spells CSAAPSTDTQYF. The CDR3, as DNA: TGCAGTGCCGCCCCTAGCACAGATACGCAGTATTTT.

This clonotype was picked up a small number of times. V and J are TRBV7-2 and TRBJ2-7; 9 nucleotides align to TRBD2. CDR1 is SGHTA and CDR2 is FQGNSA in the germline V gene. The CDR3 is 15 residues long. The V and J ends lost 3 bases and 6 bases, in that order; junction bases with no gene match: 9. The DNA for the CDR3 is TGTGCCAGCAGCTTCGGCGGGAGGGCAAGTGGCGAGCAGTACTTC. This gives the protein CASSFGGRASGEQYF.

The chain recombines TRBV15 with TRBJ1-5; perhaps TRBD1 as D (5 bases). V gave up 6 bases and J gave up 6 bases, with 12 bases separating them. The CDR3 spans 13 residues. Germline CDR1 is LNHNV and CDR2 is YYDKDF (reference sequence). CDR3 nucleotide sequence: TGTGCCACCAGTAACCAGGGTTTTCAGCCCCAGCATTTT. It is translated as CATSNQGFQPQHF.

The J gene is TRBJ2-5, the V gene TRBV5-4, with D perhaps matching TRBD1 or TRBD2 (5 bases each). V was trimmed by 0 bases and J by 11 bases, leaving 17 bases between them. The length of the CDR3 is 14 residues. Germline V gene data show CDR1 as SGHNT and CDR2 as YYREEE (reference sequence). The CDR3 protein is CASSLAGTGMKQYF. The CDR3 DNA reads as TGTGCCAGCAGCTTGGCGGGGACGGGGATGAAGCAGTACTTC.

The chain has TRBV4-1 and TRBJ2-1; the match to TRBD1 covers 10 bases. The J segment lost 8 bases and the V segment lost 5 bases, leaving 9 bases of the junction unmatched. The V gene's germline CDR1 is MGHRA and CDR2 YSYEKL. CDR3 length: 15 amino acids. DNA for the CDR3: TGCGCCAGCAGCACTGGGACAGGGGCTTCGGATGAGCAGTTCTTC. Its protein product is CASSTGTGASDEQFF.

CDR3 DNA: TGTGCCAGCAGCTTAGGAAGACAGCGATATGGCTACACCTTC. As protein: CASSLGRQRYGYTF. The V call is TRBV7-9, the J call TRBJ1-2, with TRBD1 as a possible D gene (5 bases). Trimming took off 1 base at V and 5 bases at J, with 11 bases between the two ends. Germline assignment: CDR1 SEHNR and CDR2 FQNEAQ (reference sequence). The CDR3 has 14 residues.

V is TRBV5-1 and J is TRBJ2-1; D may be TRBD1 (5 bases). Looked up from germline, CDR1 is SGHRS and CDR2 is YFSETQ. V was pared by 4 bases and J by 4 bases, with 15 bases between. CDR3 length: 15 amino acids. CDR3 in amino acids: CASSKDTGPYNEQFF. The CDR3 DNA sequence: TGCGCCAGCAGCAAGGACACGGGCCCTTACAATGAGCAGTTCTTC.

This sequence joins TRBV11-3 and TRBJ2-1, with 8 bases aligning to TRBD2. Germline CDR1 and CDR2: SGHNT and YENEEA. CDR3 size: 16 residues. The V and J ends lost 4 bases and 6 bases, in that order; junction bases with no gene match: 11. CDR3 nucleotides: TGTGCCAGCAGCTCCCCGGACTGGGCGGGAGGCAATGAGCAGTTCTTC. Residues: CASSSPDWAGGNEQFF. The whole variable domain, filled in from reference TRBV11-3 and TRBJ2-1, reads EAGVVQSPRYKIIEKKQPVAFWCNPISGHNTLYWYLQNLGQGPELLIRYENEEAVDDSQLPKDRFSAERLKGVDSTLKIQPAELGDSAVYLCASSSPDWAGGNEQFFGPGTRLTVL.

The V gene is TRBV4-1, the J gene TRBJ1-1; 8 bases are shared with TRBD1. The germline V gene encodes CDR1 MGHRA and CDR2 YSYEKL. This CDR3 is built from 14 residues. The V gene end was trimmed by 1 base and the J gene end by 6 bases; junction bases not matched to a gene: 4. The CDR3 spells CASSQGWGQAEAFF. CDR3 bases: TGCGCCAGCAGCCAAGGTTGGGGACAGGCTGAAGCTTTCTTT.

Points on this clonotype: At one boundary the junction diverges from the germline segment, which might be a read error. V gene TRBV5-1 combines with J gene TRBJ2-3, with D possibly called TRBD1 or TRBD2 (5 bases each). CDR1 and CDR2 (germline): SGHRS, YFSETQ. This CDR3 region has 16 residues. CDR3 loop: CTSSLESGSRTDTQYF. The CDR3 nucleotides are TGCACCAGCAGCTTGGAATCAGGGAGCCGTACAGATACGCAGTATTTT.

This clonotype turned up a few times. The chain recombines TRBV21-1 with TRBJ1-2; TRBD1, the table's D call, lacks a check against the DNA. TRBV21-1 is shown as a pseudogene. This CDR3 is built from 15 residues. DNA for the CDR3: TGTGCCAGCTCCGCGATTGGTGGCCCCGTCTATGGCTACACCTTC. Translating gives CASSAIGGPVYGYTF.

The rearrangement links TRBV7-8 to TRBJ2-7; 7 nucleotides align to TRBD1. Germline V lookup: CDR1 SGHVS, CDR2 FQNEAQ. CDR3 size: 17 residues. V shed 0 bases, J shed 2 bases, and the junction held 10 bases outside the gene matches. CDR3 nucleotides: TGTGCCAGCAGCTTAGCCTCAGCCGGGACAGCTGCCTACGAGCAGTACTTC. Protein product: CASSLASAGTAAYEQYF.

The chain has TRBV20-1 and TRBJ1-3, with a possible D match to TRBD1 (5 bases). CDR3 length: 15 amino acids. From germline, CDR1 is DFQATT and CDR2 SNEGSKA (reference sequence). Trimming removed 3 bases from V and 3 bases from J, with 15 bases in between. Written as DNA, the CDR3 is TGCAGTGCTAGGGCCCAGTTGAGGGGTGGAAACACCATATATTTT. Encoded protein: CSARAQLRGGNTIYF.

The sample holds a few counts of this clonotype. The chain combines TRBV9 with TRBJ2-7, with 13 bases lining up with TRBD2. V lost 3 bases to trimming and J lost 6 bases; unmatched junction nucleotides: 6. The length of the CDR3 is 15 residues. Germline assignment: CDR1 SGDLS and CDR2 YYNGEE. The CDR3 loop reads CASSGGLAGVFEQYF. CDR3 in DNA: TGTGCCAGCAGCGGAGGACTAGCGGGAGTATTCGAGCAGTACTTC.

The table lists this clonotype with a few counts. Here the CDR3 reads CASSKRDLGQLNTGELFF. The CDR3 DNA follows: TGTGCCAGCAGCAAACGGGATTTAGGGCAGCTAAACACCGGGGAGCTGTTTTTT. The chain is built from TRBV21-1 and TRBJ2-2; the table's D call of TRBD1 was not tested on the DNA. TRBV21-1 is assigned pseudogene status. The CDR3 has 18 amino acids.

This clonotype has only a few counts. J is TRBJ1-1 and V is TRBV4-3; 9 nucleotides match TRBD1. CDR1 and CDR2 (germline): LGHNA, YSLEER. The ends lost 0 bases at V and 5 bases at J; junction bases unmatched: 4. The length of the CDR3 is 15 residues. As DNA, the CDR3 is TGCGCCAGCAGCCAAGATAACAGGGGGCTTACTGAAGCTTTCTTT. Translating it yields CASSQDNRGLTEAFF.